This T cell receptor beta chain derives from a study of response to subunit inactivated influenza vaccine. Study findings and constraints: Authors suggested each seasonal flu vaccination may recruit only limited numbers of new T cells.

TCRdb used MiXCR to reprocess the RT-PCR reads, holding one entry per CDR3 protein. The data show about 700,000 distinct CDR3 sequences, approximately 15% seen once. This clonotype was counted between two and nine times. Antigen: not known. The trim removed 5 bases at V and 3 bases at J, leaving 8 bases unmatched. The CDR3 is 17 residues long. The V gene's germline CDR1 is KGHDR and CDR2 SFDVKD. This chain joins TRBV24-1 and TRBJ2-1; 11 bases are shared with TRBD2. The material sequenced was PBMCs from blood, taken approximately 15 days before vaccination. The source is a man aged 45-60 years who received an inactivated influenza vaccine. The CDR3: CATSARPGTSGYNEQFF. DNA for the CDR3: TGTGCCACCAGTGCGCGGCCCGGGACTAGCGGCTACAATGAGCAGTTCTTC.